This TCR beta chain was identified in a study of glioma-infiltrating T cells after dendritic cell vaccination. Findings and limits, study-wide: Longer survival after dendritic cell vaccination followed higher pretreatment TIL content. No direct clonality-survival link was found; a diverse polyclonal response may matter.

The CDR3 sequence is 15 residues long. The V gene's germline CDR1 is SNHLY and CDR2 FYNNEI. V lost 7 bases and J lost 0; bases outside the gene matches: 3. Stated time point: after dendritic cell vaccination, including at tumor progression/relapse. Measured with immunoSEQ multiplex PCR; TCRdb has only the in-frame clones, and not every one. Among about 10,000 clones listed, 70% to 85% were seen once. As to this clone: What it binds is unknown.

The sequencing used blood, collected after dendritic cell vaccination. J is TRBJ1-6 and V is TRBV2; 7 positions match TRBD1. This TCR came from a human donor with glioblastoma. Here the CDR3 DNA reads TGTGCCAGCACCGGGGACAGCTCCTATAATTCACCCCTCCACTTT. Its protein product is CASTGDSSYNSPLHF. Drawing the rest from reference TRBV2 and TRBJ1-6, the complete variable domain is EPEVTQTPSHQVTQMGQEVILRCVPISNHLYFYWYRQILGQKVEFLVSFYNNEISEKSEIFDDQFSVERPDGSNFTLKIRSTKLEDSAMYFCASTGDSSYNSPLHFGNGTRLTVT.